This T cell receptor beta chain appears in the sequencing data of a study of blood T cell repertoires in COVID-19. For the study at large: Donors in the United States, Italy and Spain gave samples during acute or convalescent COVID-19.

In the authors' methods: Estimation of nucleated cell counts relied on the amplification of reference gene primers. Method: immunoSEQ multiplex PCR; TCRdb's copy keeps in-frame clones and lacks some. The V and J calls and the clone size are those of that table, but D and trimming were determined from the DNA. Of 80,000 to 85,000 clones listed, approximately 80% were seen once; the top ten hold around 13%. The V end lost 0 bases, the J end lost 0 bases, and 10 bases lay between the germline ends. The germline V gene has CDR1 SGHKS and CDR2 YYEKEE (reference sequence). This CDR3 comprises 15 residues. The rearrangement uses TRBV5-5 and TRBJ2-7; D is ambiguous. Specimen: peripheral blood. This TCR derives from a human donor in a cohort sampled during active COVID-19. CDR3 loop: CASSLGLDPSYEQYF. CDR3 DNA sequence: TGTGCCAGCAGCTTGGGACTGGATCCCTCCTACGAGCAGTACTTC.